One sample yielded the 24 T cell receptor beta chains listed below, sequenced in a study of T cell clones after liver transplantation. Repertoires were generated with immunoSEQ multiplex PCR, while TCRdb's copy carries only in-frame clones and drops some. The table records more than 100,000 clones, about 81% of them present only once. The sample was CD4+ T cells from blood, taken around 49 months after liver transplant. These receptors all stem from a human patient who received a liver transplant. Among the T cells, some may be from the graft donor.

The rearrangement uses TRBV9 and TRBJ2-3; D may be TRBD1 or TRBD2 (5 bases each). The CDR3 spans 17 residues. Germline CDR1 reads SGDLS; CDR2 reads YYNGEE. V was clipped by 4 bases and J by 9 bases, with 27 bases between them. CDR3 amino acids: CASSFLPGPTAVDTQYF. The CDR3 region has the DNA TGTGCCAGCAGCTTCCTCCCGGGACCAACCGCTGTGGACACGCAGTATTTT.

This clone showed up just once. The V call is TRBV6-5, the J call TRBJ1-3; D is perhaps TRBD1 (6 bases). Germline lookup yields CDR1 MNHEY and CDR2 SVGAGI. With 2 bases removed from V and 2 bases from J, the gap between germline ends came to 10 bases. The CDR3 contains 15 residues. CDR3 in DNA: TGTGCCAGCAGTTACGCACAGGGTGCTGGAAACACCATATATTTT. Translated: CASSYAQGAGNTIYF.

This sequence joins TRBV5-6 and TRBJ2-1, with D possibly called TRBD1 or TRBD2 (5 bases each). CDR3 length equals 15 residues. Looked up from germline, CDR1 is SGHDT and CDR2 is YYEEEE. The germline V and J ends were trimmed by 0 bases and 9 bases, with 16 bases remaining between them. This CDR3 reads CASSLAGGVVVEQFF. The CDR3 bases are TGTGCCAGCAGCTTGGCTGGGGGAGTTGTTGTTGAGCAGTTCTTC.

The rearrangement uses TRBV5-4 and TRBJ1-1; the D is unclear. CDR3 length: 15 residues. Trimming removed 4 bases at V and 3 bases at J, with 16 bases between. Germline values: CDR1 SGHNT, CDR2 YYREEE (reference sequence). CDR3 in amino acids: CASSPGSIQYTEAFF. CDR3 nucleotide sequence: TGTGCCAGCAGCCCAGGTTCCATTCAGTACACTGAAGCTTTCTTT. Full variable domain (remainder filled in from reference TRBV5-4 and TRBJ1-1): ETGVTQSPTHLIKTRGQQVTLRCSSQSGHNTVSWYQQALGQGPQFIFQYYREEENGRGNFPPRFSGLQFPNYSSELNVNALELDDSALYLCASSPGSIQYTEAFFGQGTRLTVV.

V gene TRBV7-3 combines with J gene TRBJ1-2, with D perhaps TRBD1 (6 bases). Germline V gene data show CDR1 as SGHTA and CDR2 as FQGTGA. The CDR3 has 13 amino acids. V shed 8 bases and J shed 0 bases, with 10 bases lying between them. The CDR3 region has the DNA TGTGCCAGCTCACAGGGAGCTAACTATGGCTACACCTTC. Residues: CASSQGANYGYTF.

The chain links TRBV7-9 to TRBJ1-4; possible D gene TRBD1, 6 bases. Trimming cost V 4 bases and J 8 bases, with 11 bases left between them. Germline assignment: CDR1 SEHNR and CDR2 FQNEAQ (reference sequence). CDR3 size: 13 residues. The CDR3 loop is CASSSRGGEKLFF. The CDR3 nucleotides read TGTGCCAGCAGCTCGAGGGGGGGAGAAAAACTGTTTTTT. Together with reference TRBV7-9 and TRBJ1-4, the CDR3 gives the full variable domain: DTGVSQNPRHKITKRGQNVTFRCDPISEHNRLYWYRQTLGQGPEFLTYFQNEAQLEKSRLLSDRFSAERPKGSFSTLEIQRTEQGDSAMYLCASSSRGGEKLFFGSGTQLSVL.

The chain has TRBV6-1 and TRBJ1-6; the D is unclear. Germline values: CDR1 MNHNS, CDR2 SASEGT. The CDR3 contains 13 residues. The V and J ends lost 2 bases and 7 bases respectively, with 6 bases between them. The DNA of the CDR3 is TGTGCCAGCAGTGAACAGCCCAATTCACCCCTCCACTTT. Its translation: CASSEQPNSPLHF.

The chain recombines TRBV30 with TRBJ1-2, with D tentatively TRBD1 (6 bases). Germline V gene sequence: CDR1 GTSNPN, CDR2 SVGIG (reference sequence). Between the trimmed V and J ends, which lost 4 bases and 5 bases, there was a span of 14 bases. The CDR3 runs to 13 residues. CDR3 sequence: CAWNQGRGYGYTF. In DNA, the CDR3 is TGTGCCTGGAACCAGGGGAGAGGATATGGCTACACCTTC.

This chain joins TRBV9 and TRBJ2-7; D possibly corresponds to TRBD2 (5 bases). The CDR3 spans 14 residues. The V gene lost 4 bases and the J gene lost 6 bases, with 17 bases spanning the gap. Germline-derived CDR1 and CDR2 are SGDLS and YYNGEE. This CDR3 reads CASSLEAAAGEQYF. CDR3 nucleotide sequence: TGTGCCAGCAGCCTGGAGGCCGCCGCCGGCGAGCAGTACTTC.

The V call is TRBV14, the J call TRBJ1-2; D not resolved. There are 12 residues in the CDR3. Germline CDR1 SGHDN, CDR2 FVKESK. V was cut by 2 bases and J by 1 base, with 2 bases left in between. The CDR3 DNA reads TGTGCCAGCAGCCAATTTAACTATGGCTACACCTTC. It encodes CASSQFNYGYTF.

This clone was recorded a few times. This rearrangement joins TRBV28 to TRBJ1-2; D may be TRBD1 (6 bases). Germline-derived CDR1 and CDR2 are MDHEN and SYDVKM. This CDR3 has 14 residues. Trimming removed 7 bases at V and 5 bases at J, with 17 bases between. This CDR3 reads CASTGGRVFYGYTF. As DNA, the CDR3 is TGTGCCAGCACTGGGGGCAGGGTATTTTATGGCTACACCTTC.

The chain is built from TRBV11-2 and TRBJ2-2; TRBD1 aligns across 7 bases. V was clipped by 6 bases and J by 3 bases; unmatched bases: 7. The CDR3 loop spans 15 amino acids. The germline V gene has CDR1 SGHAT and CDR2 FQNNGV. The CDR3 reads CASRIGTVDTGELFF. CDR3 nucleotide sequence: TGTGCCAGCAGAATAGGGACAGTCGACACCGGGGAGCTGTTTTTT.

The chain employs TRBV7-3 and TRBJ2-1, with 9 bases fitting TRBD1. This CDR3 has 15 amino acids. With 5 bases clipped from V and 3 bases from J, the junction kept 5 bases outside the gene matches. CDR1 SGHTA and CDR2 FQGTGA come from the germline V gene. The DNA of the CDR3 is TGTGCCAGCAGCCCCGGACAGGGGATCTACAATGAGCAGTTCTTC. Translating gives CASSPGQGIYNEQFF.

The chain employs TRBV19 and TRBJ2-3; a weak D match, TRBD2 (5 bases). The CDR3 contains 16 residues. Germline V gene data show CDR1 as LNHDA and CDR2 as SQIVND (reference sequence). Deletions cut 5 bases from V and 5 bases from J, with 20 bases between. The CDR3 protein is CASSPSGSSRVDTQYF. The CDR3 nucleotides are TGTGCCAGTAGTCCGTCGGGGTCTTCAAGAGTAGATACGCAGTATTTT. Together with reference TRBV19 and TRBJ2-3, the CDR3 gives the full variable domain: DGGITQSPKYLFRKEGQNVTLSCEQNLNHDAMYWYRQDPGQGLRLIYYSQIVNDFQKGDIAEGYSVSREKKESFPLTVTSAQKNPTAFYLCASSPSGSSRVDTQYFGPGTRLTVL.

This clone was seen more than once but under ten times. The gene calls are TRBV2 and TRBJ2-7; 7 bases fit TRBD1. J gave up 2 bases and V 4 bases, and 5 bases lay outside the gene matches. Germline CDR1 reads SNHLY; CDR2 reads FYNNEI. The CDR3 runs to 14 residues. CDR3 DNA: TGTGCCAGCAGTGTAGACAGGGAAACCTACGAGCAGTACTTC. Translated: CASSVDRETYEQYF.

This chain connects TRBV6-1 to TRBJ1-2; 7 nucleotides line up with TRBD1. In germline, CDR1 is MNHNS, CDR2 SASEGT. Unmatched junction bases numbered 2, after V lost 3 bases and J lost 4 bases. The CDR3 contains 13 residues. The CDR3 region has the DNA TGTGCCAGCAGTGACCGACAGGGCTATGGCTACACCTTC. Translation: CASSDRQGYGYTF.

As DNA, the CDR3 is TGTGCCAGCAGCTTAGCCGGGGGGAATCAGCCCCAGCATTTT. Translated: CASSLAGGNQPQHF. The rearrangement joins TRBV7-2 to TRBJ1-5, with a tentative D call TRBD1 (5 bases). CDR1 is SGHTA and CDR2 is FQGNSA in the germline V gene. The ends were cut back, 0 bases at V and 4 bases at J, with 7 bases in the middle. The CDR3 is 14 residues long.

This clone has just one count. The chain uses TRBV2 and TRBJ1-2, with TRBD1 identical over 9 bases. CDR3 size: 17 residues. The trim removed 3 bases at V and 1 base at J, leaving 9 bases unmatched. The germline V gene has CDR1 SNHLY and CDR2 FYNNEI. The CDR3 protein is CASSEVTGTGFNYGYTF. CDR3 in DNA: TGTGCCAGCAGTGAGGTTACCGGGACAGGGTTTAACTATGGCTACACCTTC.

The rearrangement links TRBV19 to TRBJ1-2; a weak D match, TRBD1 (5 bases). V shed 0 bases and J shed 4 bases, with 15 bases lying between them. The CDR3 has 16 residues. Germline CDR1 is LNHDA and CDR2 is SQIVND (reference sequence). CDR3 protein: CASSIDRQILPYGYTF. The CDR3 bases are TGTGCCAGTAGTATAGATCGACAGATCTTACCCTATGGCTACACCTTC.

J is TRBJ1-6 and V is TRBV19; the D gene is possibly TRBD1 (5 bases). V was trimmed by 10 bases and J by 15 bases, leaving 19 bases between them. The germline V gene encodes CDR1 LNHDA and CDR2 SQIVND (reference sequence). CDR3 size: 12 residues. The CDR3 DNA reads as TGTGCCACCCGGGGACCCACGGGCAGCCTCCACTTT. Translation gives CATRGPTGSLHF.

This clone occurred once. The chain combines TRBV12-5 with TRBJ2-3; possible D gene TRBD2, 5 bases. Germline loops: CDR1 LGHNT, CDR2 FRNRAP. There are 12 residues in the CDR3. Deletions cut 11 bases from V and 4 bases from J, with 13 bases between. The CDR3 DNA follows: TGTGCTTCCTCGGGGATAGCAGATACGCAGTATTTT. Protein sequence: CASSGIADTQYF.

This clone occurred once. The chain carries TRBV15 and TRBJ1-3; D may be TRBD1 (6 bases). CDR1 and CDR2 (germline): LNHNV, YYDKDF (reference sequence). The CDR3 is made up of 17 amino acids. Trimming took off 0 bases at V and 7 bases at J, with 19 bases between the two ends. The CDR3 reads CATSREGAGGGMNTIYF. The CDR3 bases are TGTGCCACCAGCAGAGAGGGGGCCGGCGGCGGGATGAACACCATATATTTT.

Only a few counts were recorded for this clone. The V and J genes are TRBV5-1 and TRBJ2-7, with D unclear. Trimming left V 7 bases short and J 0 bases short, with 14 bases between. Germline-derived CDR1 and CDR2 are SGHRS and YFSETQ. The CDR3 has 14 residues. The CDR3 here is CASAPRTLSYEQYF. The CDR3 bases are TGCGCCAGCGCGCCCAGGACCCTCTCCTACGAGCAGTACTTC.

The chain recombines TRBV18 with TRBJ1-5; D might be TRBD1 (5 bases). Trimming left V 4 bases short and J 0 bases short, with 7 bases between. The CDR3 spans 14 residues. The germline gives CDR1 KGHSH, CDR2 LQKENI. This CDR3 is CASSRGYSNQPQHF. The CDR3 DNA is TGTGCCAGCTCACGGGGGTATAGCAATCAGCCCCAGCATTTT. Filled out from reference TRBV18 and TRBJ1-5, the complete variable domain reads NAGVMQNPRHLVRRRGQEARLRCSPMKGHSHVYWYRQLPEEGLKFMVYLQKENIIDESGMPKERFSAEFPKEGPSILRIQQVVRGDSAAYFCASSRGYSNQPQHFGDGTRLSIL.